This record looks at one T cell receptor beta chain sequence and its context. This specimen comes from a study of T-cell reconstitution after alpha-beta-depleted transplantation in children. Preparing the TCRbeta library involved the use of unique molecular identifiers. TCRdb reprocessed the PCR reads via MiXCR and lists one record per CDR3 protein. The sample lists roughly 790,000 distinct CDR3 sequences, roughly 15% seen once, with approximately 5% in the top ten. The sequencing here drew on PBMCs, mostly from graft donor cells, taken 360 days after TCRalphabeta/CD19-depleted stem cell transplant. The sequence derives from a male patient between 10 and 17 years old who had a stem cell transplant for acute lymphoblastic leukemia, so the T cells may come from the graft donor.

CDR3 loop: CASSLTSGTGEKNTEAFF. The CDR3 DNA reads as TGTGCCAGCAGCTTAACGTCCGGGACAGGGGAGAAGAACACTGAAGCTTTCTTT. This rearrangement joins TRBV7-3 to TRBJ1-1; 10 bases line up with TRBD1. This CDR3 has 18 residues. The V gene end was trimmed by 0 bases and the J gene end by 1 base; junction bases not matched to a gene: 8. Germline CDR1 is SGHTA and CDR2 is FQGTGA.